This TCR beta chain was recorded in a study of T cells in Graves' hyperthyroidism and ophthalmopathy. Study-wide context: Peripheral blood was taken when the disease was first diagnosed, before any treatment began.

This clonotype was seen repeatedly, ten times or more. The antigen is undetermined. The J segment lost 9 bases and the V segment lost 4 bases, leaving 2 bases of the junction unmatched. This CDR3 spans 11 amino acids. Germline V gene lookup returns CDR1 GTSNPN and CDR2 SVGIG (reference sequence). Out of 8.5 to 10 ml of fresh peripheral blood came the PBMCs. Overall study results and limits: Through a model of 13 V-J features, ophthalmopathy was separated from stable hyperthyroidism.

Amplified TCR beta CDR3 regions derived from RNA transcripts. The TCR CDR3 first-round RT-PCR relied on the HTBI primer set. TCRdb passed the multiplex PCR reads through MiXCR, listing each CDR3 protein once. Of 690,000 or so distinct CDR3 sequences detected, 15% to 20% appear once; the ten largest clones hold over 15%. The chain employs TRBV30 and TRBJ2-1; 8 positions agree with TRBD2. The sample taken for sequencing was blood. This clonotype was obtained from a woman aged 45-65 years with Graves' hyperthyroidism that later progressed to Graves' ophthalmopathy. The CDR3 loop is CAWNGGGEQFF. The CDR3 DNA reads TGTGCCTGGAACGGGGGGGGTGAGCAGTTCTTC. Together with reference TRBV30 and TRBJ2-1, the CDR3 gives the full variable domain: SQTIHQWPATLVQPVGSPLSLECTVEGTSNPNLYWYRQAAGRGLQLLFYSVGIGQISSEVPQNLSASRPQDRQFILSSKKLLLSDSGFYLCAWNGGGEQFFGPGTRLTVL.